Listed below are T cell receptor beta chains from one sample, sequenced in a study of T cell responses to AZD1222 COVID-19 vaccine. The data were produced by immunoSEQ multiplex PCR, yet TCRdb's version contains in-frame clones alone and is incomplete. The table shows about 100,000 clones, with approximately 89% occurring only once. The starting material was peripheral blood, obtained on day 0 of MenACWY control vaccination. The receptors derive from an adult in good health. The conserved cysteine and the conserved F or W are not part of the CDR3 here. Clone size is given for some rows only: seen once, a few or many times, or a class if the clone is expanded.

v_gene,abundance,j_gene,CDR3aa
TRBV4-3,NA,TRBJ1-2,ASSHAGGYT
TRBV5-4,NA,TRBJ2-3,ASSLGLGTDTQY
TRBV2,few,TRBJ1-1,ASEGQLNTEAF
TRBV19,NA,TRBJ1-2,ASSALPGQLNSGYT
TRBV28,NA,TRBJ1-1,ASSLWSSEGAF
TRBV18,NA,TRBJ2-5,ASSPTGRETQY
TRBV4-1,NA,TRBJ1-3,ASSQGASSGNTIY
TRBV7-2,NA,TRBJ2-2,ASSTGTNTGELF
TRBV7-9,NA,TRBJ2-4,ASSSSRLVAKNIQY
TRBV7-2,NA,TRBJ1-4,ASSLGRGLYGKLF